These T cell receptor beta chains were read from a single sample in a study of neoadjuvant anti-PD-1 for oral cavity cancer. Assay: immunoSEQ multiplex PCR; the TCRdb copy retains only in-frame clones and omits some. In the table there are tens of thousands of clones, about 36% of which are singletons. Material: tumor tissue, obtained after nivolumab (anti-PD-1) treatment. The receptors were sampled from a person aged 35 to 85 with oral cavity squamous cell carcinoma. CDR3s include the opening cysteine and the closing phenylalanine or tryptophan. The order of the fields is clone size, D gene, J gene, V gene, CDR3 DNA, CDR3 protein. The D gene is left open where the match is weak. A clone size is listed for some rows: how often the clone was seen (once, few, many), or a class if it is expanded.

few	TRBD1	TRBJ1-2	TRBV7-9	TGTGCCAGCAGCTTAGCCGGACAGGGTTACTATGGCTACACCTTC	CASSLAGQGYYGYTF
few	TRBD2	TRBJ2-1	TRBV7-3	TGTGCCAGCAGCTTAGTGCTTGGACTAGCGGGAGGGTTCTATGAGCAGTTCTTC	CASSLVLGLAGGFYEQFF
few	-	TRBJ1-2	TRBV25-1	TGTGCCAGCAGGGGGGGGTACGGCTACACCTTC	CASRGGYGYTF
-	TRBD1	TRBJ1-1	TRBV6-5	TGTGCCAGCAGCCGAGCGGCAGGGGGGAACACTGAAGCTTTCTTT	CASSRAAGGNTEAFF
-	TRBD1	TRBJ2-7	TRBV6-5	TGTGCCAGCAGTGTCTACAGGGGCTACGAGCAGTACTTC	CASSVYRGYEQYF
-	-	TRBJ1-4	TRBV19	TGTGCCAGTAGACGACAGGACTTTAGTGAAAAACTGTTTTTT	CASRRQDFSEKLFF
many	-	TRBJ2-2	TRBV4-1	TGCGCCAGCAGCCAAGGGACAATCGCGAACACCGGGGAGCTGTTTTTT	CASSQGTIANTGELFF
few	-	TRBJ2-1	TRBV19	TGTGCCAGTAGCAATATAGCGGCGGGAAGTGGCAATGAGCAGTTCTTC	CASSNIAAGSGNEQFF
-	TRBD1	TRBJ2-1	TRBV5-1	TGCGCCAGCAGCTGGGCAGGGGGCTCCTACAATGAGCAGTTCTTC	CASSWAGGSYNEQFF
few	TRBD1	TRBJ2-6	TRBV5-4	TGTGCCAGCAGCTTATCCAGACAGGGTGGGAATCTTGGGGTCGTCCTGACTTTC	CASSLSRQGGNLGVVLTF
-	-	TRBJ1-5	TRBV5-1	TGCGCCAGCAGCTTGGCTGGGCACAGCAATCAGCCCCAGCATTTT	CASSLAGHSNQPQHF
-	-	TRBJ2-5	TRBV12-5	TGTGCTAGTGGTTTGGTACACAGCGGGACCCAGTACTTC	CASGLVHSGTQYF
-	-	TRBJ1-5	TRBV5-1	TGCGCCAGCAGCTGGGGGGCGGTGAATCAGCCCCAGCATTTT	CASSWGAVNQPQHF
-	TRBD2	TRBJ2-7	TRBV30	TGTGCCTGTGACTCGGGAGGCTTATACGAGCAGTACTTC	CACDSGGLYEQYF
few	-	TRBJ2-1	TRBV29-1	TGCACCGTGGGTCGGTCCTACAATGAGCAGTTCTTC	CTVGRSYNEQFF
-	-	TRBJ1-2	TRBV29-1	TGCAGCGTTGACGGCTCCTTTGGGGGCTACACCTTC	CSVDGSFGGYTF
-	TRBD2	TRBJ2-7	TRBV5-1	TGCGCCAGCAGCTTAGGGCCTAGCGGGACCTACGAGCAGTACTTC	CASSLGPSGTYEQYF
many	TRBD1	TRBJ1-4	TRBV30	TGTGCCTGGACTGATCAGGGGGCTGGCGAAAAACTGTTTTTT	CAWTDQGAGEKLFF
many	-	TRBJ1-1	TRBV19	TGTGCCAGTAGTATCCAGGGGAACACTGAAGCTTTCTTT	CASSIQGNTEAFF
few	-	TRBJ2-7	TRBV30	TGTGCCTGGAGTGTACCAGCTCTTACCTACGAGCAGTACTTC	CAWSVPALTYEQYF
-	-	TRBJ2-3	TRBV6-5	TGTGCCAGCAGTGTATCAGATACGCAGTATTTT	CASSVSDTQYF
-	-	TRBJ2-4	TRBV30	TGTGCCTGGACGACAGCCAAAAACATTCAGTACTTC	CAWTTAKNIQYF
-	-	TRBJ2-3	TRBV1	TGCACCAGCAGCCAACTTACTAGCGGGGGGGCCGTAGATACGCAGTATTTT	CTSSQLTSGGAVDTQYF
few	-	TRBJ1-6	TRBV27	TGTGCCAGCAGTTTGGAATCGTCGGCGACCTCTTATAATTCACCCCTCCACTTT	CASSLESSATSYNSPLHF
-	-	TRBJ2-3	TRBV9	TGTGCCAGCAGCGTAGATTTGGGCCCAGATACGCAGTATTTT	CASSVDLGPDTQYF
many	-	TRBJ1-1	TRBV4-1	TGCGCCAGCAGCCAAGATTTGGGGAGGGGAGTGAACACTGAAGCTTTCTTT	CASSQDLGRGVNTEAFF